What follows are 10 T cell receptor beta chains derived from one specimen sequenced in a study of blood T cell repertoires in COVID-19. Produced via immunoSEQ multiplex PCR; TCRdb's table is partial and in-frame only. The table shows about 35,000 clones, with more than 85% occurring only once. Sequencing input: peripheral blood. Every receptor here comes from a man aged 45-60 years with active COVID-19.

The DNA of the CDR3 is TGTGCCAGCTCACCCAGGGCAAGCCCTTCCTATGGCTACACCTTC. As protein: CASSPRASPSYGYTF. This chain uses TRBV18 with TRBJ1-2; perhaps TRBD1 as D (5 bases). This CDR3 comprises 15 residues. V was cut by 3 bases and J by 4 bases, with 15 bases left in between. CDR1 KGHSH and CDR2 LQKENI come from the germline V gene.

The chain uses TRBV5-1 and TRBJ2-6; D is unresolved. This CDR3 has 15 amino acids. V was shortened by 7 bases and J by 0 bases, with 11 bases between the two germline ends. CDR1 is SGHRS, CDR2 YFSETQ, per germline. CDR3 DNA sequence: TGCGCCAGCTTCCCGCCGGGCTCTGGGGCCAACGTCCTGACTTTC. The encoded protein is CASFPPGSGANVLTF. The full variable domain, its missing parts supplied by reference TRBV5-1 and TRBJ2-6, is KAGVTQTPRYLIKTRGQQVTLSCSPISGHRSVSWYQQTPGQGLQFLFEYFSETQRNKGNFPGRFSGRQFSNSRSEMNVSTLELGDSALYLCASFPPGSGANVLTFGAGSRLTVL.

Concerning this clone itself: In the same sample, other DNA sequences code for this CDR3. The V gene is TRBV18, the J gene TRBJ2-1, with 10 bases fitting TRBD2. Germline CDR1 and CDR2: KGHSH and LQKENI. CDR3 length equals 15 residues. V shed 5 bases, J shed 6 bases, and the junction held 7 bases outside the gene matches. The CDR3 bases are TGTGCCAGCTCATCTGGACTAGCGGAGGGCAATGAGCAGTTCTTC. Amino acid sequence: CASSSGLAEGNEQFF.

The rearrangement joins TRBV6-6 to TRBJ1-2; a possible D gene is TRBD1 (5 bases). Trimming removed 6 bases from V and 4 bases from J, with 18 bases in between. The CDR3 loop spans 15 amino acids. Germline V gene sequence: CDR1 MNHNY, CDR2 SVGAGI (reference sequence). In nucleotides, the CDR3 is TGTGCCAGCAGCCAGGGCGAGACTCCTAGCTATGGCTACACCTTC. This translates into CASSQGETPSYGYTF.

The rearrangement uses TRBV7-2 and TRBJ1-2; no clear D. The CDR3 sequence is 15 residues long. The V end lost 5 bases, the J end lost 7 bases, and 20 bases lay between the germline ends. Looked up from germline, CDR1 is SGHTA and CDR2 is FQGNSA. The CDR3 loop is CASSLTASSGLGYTF. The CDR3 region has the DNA TGTGCCAGCAGCCTTACCGCTTCCTCAGGTCTTGGCTACACCTTC.

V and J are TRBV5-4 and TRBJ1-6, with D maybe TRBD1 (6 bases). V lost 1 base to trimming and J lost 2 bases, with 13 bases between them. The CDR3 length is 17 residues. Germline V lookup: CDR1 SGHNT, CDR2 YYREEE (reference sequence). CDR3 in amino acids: CASSLLGQTPYNSPLHF. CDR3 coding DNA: TGTGCCAGCAGCTTGCTCGGACAGACCCCCTATAATTCACCCCTCCACTTT.

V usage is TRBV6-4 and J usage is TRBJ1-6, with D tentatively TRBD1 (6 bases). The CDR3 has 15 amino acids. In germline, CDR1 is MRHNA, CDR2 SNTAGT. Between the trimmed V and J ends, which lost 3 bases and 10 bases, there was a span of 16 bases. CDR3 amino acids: CASSDLGGSGSPLHF. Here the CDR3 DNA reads TGTGCCAGCAGTGATTTAGGGGGATCCGGCTCACCCCTCCACTTT.

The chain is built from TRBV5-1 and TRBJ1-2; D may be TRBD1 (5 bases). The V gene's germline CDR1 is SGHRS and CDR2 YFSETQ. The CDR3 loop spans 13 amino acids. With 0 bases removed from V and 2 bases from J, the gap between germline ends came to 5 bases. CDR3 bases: TGCGCCAGCAGCTTGGCAGGGAACTATGGCTACACCTTC. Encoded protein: CASSLAGNYGYTF.

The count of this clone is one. CDR3 in DNA: TGTGCCAGCAGTGGGACAGCGAACACCGGGGAGCTGTTTTTT. Protein sequence: CASSGTANTGELFF. The rearrangement joins TRBV9 to TRBJ2-2, with 7 nucleotides matching TRBD1. Losses at the gene ends were 5 bases for V and 0 bases for J; bases not matched to a gene: 1. The germline CDR1 and CDR2 sequences are SGDLS and YYNGEE. This CDR3 is 14 amino acids long.

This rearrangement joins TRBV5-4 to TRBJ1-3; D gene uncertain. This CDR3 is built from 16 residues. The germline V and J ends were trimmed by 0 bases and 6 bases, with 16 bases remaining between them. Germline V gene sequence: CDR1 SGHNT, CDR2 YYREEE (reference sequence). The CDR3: CASSLEGDLGLNTIYF. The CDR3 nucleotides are TGTGCCAGCAGCTTGGAAGGCGACCTAGGTTTAAACACCATATATTTT.